The next 2 T cell receptor beta chains were all read from a single sample in a study of T cell responses to AZD1222 COVID-19 vaccine. Repertoires were generated with immunoSEQ multiplex PCR, while TCRdb's copy carries only in-frame clones and drops some. In the table there are approximately 30,000 clones, 70% to 90% of which are singletons. Source: peripheral blood, taken on day 0 of AZD1222 vaccination. The receptors derive from an adult in good health.

The J gene is TRBJ1-2, the V gene TRBV24-1; D unclear. CDR1 is KGHDR, CDR2 SFDVKD, per germline. Between the trimmed V and J ends, which lost 10 bases and 4 bases, there was a span of 9 bases. CDR3 length: 11 amino acids. CDR3 in amino acids: CATADVYGYTF. The CDR3, as DNA: TGTGCCACAGCTGACGTCTATGGCTACACCTTC.

This sequence joins TRBV9 and TRBJ2-5, with D possibly TRBD1 on 6 matching bases. V lost 2 bases and J 1 base, leaving 12 bases between the germline ends. Germline V gene lookup returns CDR1 SGDLS and CDR2 YYNGEE. This CDR3 region has 15 residues. For the CDR3, the DNA is TGTGCCAGCAGCGTGACAGGCCTAATCCAAGAGACCCAGTACTTC. Translated: CASSVTGLIQETQYF.